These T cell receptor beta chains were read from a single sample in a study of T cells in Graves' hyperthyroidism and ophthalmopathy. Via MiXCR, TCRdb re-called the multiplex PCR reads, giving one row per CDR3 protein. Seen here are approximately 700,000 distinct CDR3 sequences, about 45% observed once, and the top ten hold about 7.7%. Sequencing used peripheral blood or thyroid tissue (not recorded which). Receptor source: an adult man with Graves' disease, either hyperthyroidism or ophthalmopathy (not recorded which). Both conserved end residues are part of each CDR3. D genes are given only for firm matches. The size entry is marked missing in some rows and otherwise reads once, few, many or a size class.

TGTGCCACCAGTGATGTCGGGACAGGGGGCCTGTTTTTT CATSDVGTGGLFF TRBD1 TRBJ1-4 TRBV24-1 many
TGCAGCTCGACAGAATCTGGAAACACCATATATTTT CSSTESGNTIYF - TRBJ1-3 TRBV29-1 once
TGTGCCAGTAGCGGGGCCCTCAGTTACTATGGCTACACCTTC CASSGALSYYGYTF - TRBJ1-2 TRBV19 -
TGTGCCAGCAGTGAAGGCCGAGAAACTGAAGCTTTCTTT CASSEGRETEAFF - TRBJ1-1 TRBV6-1 few
TGCAGCGTTGAACCGGGTAAAGGCTACACCTTC CSVEPGKGYTF - TRBJ1-2 TRBV29-1 -
TGCAGTGCTGGAGGACAGCAGAATTCTTACGAGCAGTACTTC CSAGGQQNSYEQYF - TRBJ2-7 TRBV20-1 -
TGCAGCGTTGTCCGGGGGCAGGGGGCGACCCAGTACTTC CSVVRGQGATQYF TRBD1 TRBJ2-5 TRBV29-1 -
TGTGCCATCAGTGAGTCTACAGGGGGCAAAAACACCGGGGAGCTGTTTTTT CAISESTGGKNTGELFF TRBD1 TRBJ2-2 TRBV10-3 few
TGTGCCAGCAGAACAGGGGCGGAGGGCACTGAAGCTTTCTTT CASRTGAEGTEAFF TRBD1 TRBJ1-1 TRBV7-2 many
TGTGCCAGCAGTGGACAGGGAGGGACTAATGAAAAACTGTTTTTT CASSGQGGTNEKLFF TRBD1 TRBJ1-4 TRBV2 few
TGTGCCAGCACTACAGGGCCGACTAATGAAAAACTGTTTTTT CASTTGPTNEKLFF - TRBJ1-4 TRBV11-2 -
TGTGCCAGCAGCTTAAAGTCGGGACACCGCCGCGAGCAGTACTTC CASSLKSGHRREQYF - TRBJ2-7 TRBV7-9 -
TGTGCCAGCAGTTTGAGTGGTGGAAACACCACATATTTT CASSLSGGNTTYF - TRBJ1-3 TRBV25-1 -
TGCAGCGTACGGACAGGCGAGGGCCAACAGCCCCAGCATTTT CSVRTGEGQQPQHF TRBD1 TRBJ1-5 TRBV29-1 many
TGCAGTGCTAGAGATAGCGGGAGTTTGGACGGTAGCGGGGAGCTGTTTTTT CSARDSGSLDGSGELFF TRBD2 TRBJ2-2 TRBV20-1 -
TGCAGTGCTAGAAATCCGGGACAGGGGGCGCGGAATTCACCCCTCCACTTT CSARNPGQGARNSPLHF TRBD1 TRBJ1-6 TRBV20-1 -
TGTGCCAGTAGAGTGACTAGCGGGAACACCGGGGAGCTGTTTTTT CASRVTSGNTGELFF TRBD2 TRBJ2-2 TRBV19 -
TGTGCCAGCAAGGGGACGATGGACACTGAAGCTTTCTTT CASKGTMDTEAFF - TRBJ1-1 TRBV2 many
TGTGCCAGTAGTATTACAGGGGGGAGCTCCTACAAGCATTTT CASSITGGSSYKHF TRBD1 TRBJ1-5 TRBV19 -
TGCAGTGCCCAATCACAGGGGAGGAACACTGAAGCTTTCTTT CSAQSQGRNTEAFF TRBD1 TRBJ1-1 TRBV20-1 -
TGCAGTGCAATTCCTAGCGGGAGGGCCTACGAGCAGTACTTC CSAIPSGRAYEQYF TRBD2 TRBJ2-7 TRBV20-1 -
TGTGCCAGCAAGATGACAGGGGGCGGTCATGGCTACACCTTC CASKMTGGGHGYTF TRBD1 TRBJ1-2 TRBV12-3/TRBV12-4 -
TGTGCCAGCAGTACCGTGACAGGACCCTACGAGCAGTACTTC CASSTVTGPYEQYF - TRBJ2-7 TRBV24-1 few
TGTGCCAGCAGCTTGGAGACAGGGTTACGGACTGAAGCTTTCTTT CASSLETGLRTEAFF TRBD1 TRBJ1-1 TRBV7-9 many
TGCAGTGCTAAGCCGGGAAGCACTCAGCCCCAGCATTTT CSAKPGSTQPQHF - TRBJ1-5 TRBV20-1 many
TGCGCCAGCAGTACGCTGGACAGGTCTAATGAAAAACTGTTTTTT CASSTLDRSNEKLFF TRBD1 TRBJ1-4 TRBV2 -
TGTGCCAGCACCATACTAGCGGGCAAAACCTACGAGCAGTACTTC CASTILAGKTYEQYF TRBD2 TRBJ2-7 TRBV2 few
TGCAGCGTTGAAGATCTGAAGGAAGCTAACTATGGCTACACCTTC CSVEDLKEANYGYTF - TRBJ1-2 TRBV29-1 many
TGTGCCAGCAGTTTGCGACAGGGGAATGAAAAACTGTTTTTT CASSLRQGNEKLFF - TRBJ1-4 TRBV12-1 -
TGTGCCAGCAGCTTATACGCCGGACAGAAAAACACTGAAGCTTTCTTT CASSLYAGQKNTEAFF - TRBJ1-1 TRBV7-9 -
TGTGCCAGCAGCCGGACAGGGATGGGCTACGAGCAGTACTTC CASSRTGMGYEQYF TRBD1 TRBJ2-7 TRBV7-9 few
TGTGCCAGCAGTGATGATGCAACTAATGAAAAACTGTTTTTT CASSDDATNEKLFF - TRBJ1-4 TRBV25-1 many
TGTGCCAGCAGTAGCGGGGATCCCCAAGAGACCCAGTACTTC CASSSGDPQETQYF TRBD2 TRBJ2-5 TRBV7-8 -